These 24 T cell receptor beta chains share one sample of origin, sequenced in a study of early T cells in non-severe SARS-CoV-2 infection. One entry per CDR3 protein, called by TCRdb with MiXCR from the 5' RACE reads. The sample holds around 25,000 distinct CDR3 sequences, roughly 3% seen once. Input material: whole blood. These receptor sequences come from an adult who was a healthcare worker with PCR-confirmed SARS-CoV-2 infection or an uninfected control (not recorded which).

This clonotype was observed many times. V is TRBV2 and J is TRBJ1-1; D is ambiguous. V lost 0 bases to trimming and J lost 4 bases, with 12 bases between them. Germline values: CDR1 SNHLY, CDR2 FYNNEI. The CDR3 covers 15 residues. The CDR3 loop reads CASSEARAGATEAFF. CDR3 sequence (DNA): TGTGCCAGCAGTGAAGCCCGGGCAGGAGCCACTGAAGCTTTCTTT.

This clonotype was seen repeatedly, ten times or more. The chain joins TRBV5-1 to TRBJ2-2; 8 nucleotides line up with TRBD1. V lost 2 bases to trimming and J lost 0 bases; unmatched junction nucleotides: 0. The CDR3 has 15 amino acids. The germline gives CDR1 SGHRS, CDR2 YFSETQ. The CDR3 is CASSLQGANTGELFF. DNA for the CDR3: TGCGCCAGCAGCTTACAGGGGGCGAACACCGGGGAGCTGTTTTTT.

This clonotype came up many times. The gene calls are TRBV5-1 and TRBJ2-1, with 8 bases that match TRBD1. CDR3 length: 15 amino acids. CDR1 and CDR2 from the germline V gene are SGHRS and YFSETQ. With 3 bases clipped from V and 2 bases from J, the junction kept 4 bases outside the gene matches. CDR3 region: CASSSGQVTYNEQFF. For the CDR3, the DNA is TGCGCCAGCAGCTCGGGACAGGTTACCTACAATGAGCAGTTCTTC.

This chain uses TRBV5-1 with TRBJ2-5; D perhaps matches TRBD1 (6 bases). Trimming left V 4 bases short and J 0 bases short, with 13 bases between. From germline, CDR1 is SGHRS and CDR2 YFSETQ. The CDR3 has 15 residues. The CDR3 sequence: CASSQVQGNQETQYF. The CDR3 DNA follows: TGCGCCAGCAGCCAGGTACAGGGTAACCAAGAGACCCAGTACTTC.

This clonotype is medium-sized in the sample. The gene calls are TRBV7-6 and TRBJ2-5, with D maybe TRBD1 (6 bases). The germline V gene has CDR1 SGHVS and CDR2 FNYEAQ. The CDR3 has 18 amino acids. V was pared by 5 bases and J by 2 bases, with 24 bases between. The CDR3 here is CASSLHLTTSTGQETQYF. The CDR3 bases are TGTGCCAGCAGCCTACACCTTACGACCTCGACAGGACAAGAGACCCAGTACTTC.

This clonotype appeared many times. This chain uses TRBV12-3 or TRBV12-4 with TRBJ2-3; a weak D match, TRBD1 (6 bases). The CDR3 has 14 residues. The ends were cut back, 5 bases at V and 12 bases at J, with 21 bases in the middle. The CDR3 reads CASSPPSDRSPQYF. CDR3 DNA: TGTGCCAGCAGTCCGCCTTCCGACAGGTCGCCCCAGTATTTT.

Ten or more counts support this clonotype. The CDR3 coding sequence is TGCGCCAGCAGCTTGGCAACTGGGTATGGCGATGGCTACACCTTC. This encodes CASSLATGYGDGYTF. The chain links TRBV5-1 to TRBJ1-2, with D hard to call. The CDR3 totals 15 residues. Germline assignment: CDR1 SGHRS and CDR2 YFSETQ. With 0 bases removed from V and 6 bases from J, the gap between germline ends came to 15 bases.

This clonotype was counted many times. The CDR3 is CSAREGSKKVGSYNEQFF. CDR3 DNA: TGCAGTGCTAGAGAGGGAAGTAAGAAAGTTGGCTCCTACAATGAGCAGTTCTTC. The chain uses TRBV20-1 and TRBJ2-1; D not certain. Germline loops: CDR1 DFQATT, CDR2 SNEGSKA (reference sequence). Between the trimmed V and J ends, which lost 0 bases and 0 bases, there was a span of 18 bases. This CDR3 is 18 amino acids long.

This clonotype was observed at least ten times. The CDR3 nucleotides read TGTGCCAGCAGTTTAAGAACAGGGAACACTGAAGCTTTCTTT. This codes for CASSLRTGNTEAFF. The rearrangement joins TRBV7-2 to TRBJ1-1, with a possible D match to TRBD1 (5 bases). Between the trimmed V and J ends, which lost 6 bases and 1 base, there was a span of 12 bases. The CDR3 spans 14 residues. Germline V gives CDR1 SGHTA, CDR2 FQGNSA.

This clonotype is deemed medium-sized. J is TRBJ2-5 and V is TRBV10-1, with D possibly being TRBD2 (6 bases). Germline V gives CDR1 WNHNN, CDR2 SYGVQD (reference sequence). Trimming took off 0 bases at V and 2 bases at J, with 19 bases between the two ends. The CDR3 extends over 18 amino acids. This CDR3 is CASSESPRLASGQETQYF. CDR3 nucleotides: TGCGCCAGCAGTGAGTCCCCTAGGCTGGCGAGCGGGCAAGAGACCCAGTACTTC.

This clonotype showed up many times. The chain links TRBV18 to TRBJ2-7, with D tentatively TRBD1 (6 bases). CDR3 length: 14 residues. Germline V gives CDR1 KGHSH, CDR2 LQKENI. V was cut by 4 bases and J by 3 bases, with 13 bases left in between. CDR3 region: CASSQYTGNYEQYV. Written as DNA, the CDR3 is TGTGCCAGCTCACAGTATACAGGGAACTACGAGCAGTACGTC.

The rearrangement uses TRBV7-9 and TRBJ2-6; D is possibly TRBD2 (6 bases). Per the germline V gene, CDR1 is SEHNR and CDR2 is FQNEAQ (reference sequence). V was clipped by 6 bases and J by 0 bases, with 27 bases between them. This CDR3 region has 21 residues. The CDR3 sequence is CASRPGTAQPKPSSGANVLTF. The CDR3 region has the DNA TGTGCCAGCAGACCCGGGACTGCTCAACCCAAGCCCTCCTCTGGGGCCAACGTCCTGACTTTC.

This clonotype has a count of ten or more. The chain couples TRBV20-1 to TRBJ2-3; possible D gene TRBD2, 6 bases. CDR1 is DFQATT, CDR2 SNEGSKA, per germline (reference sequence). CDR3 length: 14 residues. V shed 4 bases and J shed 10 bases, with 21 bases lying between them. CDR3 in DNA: TGCAGTGCTATTCCGGGACTTCGCGCACGGGCGCAGTATTTT. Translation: CSAIPGLRARAQYF.

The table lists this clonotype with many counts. CDR3: CASSMTGTASTQYF. CDR3 in DNA: TGTGCCAGCAGCATGACCGGGACGGCATCCACCCAGTACTTC. The chain links TRBV7-6 to TRBJ2-5; D possibly matches TRBD1 or TRBD2 (5 bases each). CDR3 size: 14 residues. V dropped 5 bases and J dropped 8 bases, with 18 bases sitting between them. The germline gives CDR1 SGHVS, CDR2 FNYEAQ.

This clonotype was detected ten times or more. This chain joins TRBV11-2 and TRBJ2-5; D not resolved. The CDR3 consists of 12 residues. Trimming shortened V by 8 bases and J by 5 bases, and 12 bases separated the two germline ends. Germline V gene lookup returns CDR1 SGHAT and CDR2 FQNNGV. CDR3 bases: TGTGCCAGCCGTCCCGAATCGGAGACCCAGTACTTC. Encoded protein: CASRPESETQYF. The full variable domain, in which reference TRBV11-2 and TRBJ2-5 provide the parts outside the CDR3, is EAGVAQSPRYKIIEKRQSVAFWCNPISGHATLYWYQQILGQGPKLLIQFQNNGVVDDSQLPKDRFSAERLKGVDSTLKIQPAKLEDSAVYLCASRPESETQYFGPGTRLLVL.

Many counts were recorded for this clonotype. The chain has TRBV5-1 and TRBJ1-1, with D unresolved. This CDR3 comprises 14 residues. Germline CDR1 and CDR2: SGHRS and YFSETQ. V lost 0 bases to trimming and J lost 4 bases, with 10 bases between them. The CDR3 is CASSLVPGSTEAFF. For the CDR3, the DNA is TGCGCCAGCAGCTTGGTGCCGGGTAGCACTGAAGCTTTCTTT. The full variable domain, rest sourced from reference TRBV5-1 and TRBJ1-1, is KAGVTQTPRYLIKTRGQQVTLSCSPISGHRSVSWYQQTPGQGLQFLFEYFSETQRNKGNFPGRFSGRQFSNSRSEMNVSTLELGDSALYLCASSLVPGSTEAFFGQGTRLTVV.

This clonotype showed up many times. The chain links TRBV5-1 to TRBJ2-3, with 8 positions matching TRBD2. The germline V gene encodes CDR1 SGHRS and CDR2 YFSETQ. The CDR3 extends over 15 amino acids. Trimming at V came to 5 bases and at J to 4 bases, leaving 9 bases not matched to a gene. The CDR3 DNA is TGCGCCAGCAGGTCCAGCGGGGGCGAAGCAGATACGCAGTATTTT. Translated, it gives CASRSSGGEADTQYF.

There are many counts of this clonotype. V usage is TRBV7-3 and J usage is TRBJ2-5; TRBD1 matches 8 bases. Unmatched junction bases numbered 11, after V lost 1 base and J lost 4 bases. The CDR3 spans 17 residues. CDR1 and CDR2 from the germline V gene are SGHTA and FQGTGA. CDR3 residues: CASSLRRSQGGRETQYF. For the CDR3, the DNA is TGTGCCAGCAGCTTAAGAAGGTCACAGGGGGGACGAGAGACCCAGTACTTC.

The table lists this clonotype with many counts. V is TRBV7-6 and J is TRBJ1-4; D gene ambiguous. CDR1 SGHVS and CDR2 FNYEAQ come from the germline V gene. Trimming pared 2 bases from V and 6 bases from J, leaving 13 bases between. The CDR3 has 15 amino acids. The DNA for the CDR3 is TGTGCCAGCAGCTTACGCTCACGGCCCTATGAAAAACTGTTTTTT. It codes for CASSLRSRPYEKLFF.

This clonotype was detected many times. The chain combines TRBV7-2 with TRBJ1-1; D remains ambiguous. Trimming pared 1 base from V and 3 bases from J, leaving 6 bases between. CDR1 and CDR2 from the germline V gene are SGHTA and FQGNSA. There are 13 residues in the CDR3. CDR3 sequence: CASSLDGYTEAFF. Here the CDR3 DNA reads TGTGCCAGCAGCTTAGATGGTTACACTGAAGCTTTCTTT.

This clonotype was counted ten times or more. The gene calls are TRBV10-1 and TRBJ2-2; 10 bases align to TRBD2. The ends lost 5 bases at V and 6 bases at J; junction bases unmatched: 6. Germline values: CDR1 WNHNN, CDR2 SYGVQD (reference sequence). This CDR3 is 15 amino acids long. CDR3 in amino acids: CASSTSGEVAGELFF. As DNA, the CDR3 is TGCGCCAGCAGTACTAGCGGGGAGGTCGCCGGGGAGCTGTTTTTT.

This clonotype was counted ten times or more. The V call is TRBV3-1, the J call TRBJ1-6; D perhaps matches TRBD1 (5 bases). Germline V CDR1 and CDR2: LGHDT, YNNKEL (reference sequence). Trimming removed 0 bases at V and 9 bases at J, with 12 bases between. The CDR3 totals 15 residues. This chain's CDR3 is CASSQEGQGRSPLHF. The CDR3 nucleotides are TGTGCCAGCAGCCAAGAGGGGCAAGGTCGTTCACCCCTCCACTTT.

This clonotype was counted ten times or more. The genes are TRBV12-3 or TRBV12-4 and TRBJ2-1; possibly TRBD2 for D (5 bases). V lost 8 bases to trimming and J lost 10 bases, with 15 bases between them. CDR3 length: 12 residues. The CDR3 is CASALRGYEQFF. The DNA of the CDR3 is TGTGCCAGCGCCCTTAGAGGGTACGAGCAGTTCTTC.

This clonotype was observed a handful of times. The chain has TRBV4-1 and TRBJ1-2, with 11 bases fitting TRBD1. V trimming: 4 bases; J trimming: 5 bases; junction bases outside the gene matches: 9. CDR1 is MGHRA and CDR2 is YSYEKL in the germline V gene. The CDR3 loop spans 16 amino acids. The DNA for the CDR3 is TGCGCCAGCAGCCCCCGGACAGGGGGCCCTCTATATGGCTACACCTTC. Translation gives CASSPRTGGPLYGYTF.